A single sample is the source of the 3 T cell receptor beta chains below, sequenced in a study of T cells after yellow fever vaccination (dated by TCRdb to between 2018 and 2021). Preparation of the library involved 5' RACE. This sample was sequenced with an Illumina HiSeq 2500. TCRdb reran the public reads through fastp at Q25 and MiXCR, keeping productive beta chains. One record per CDR3 amino acid sequence lists the most common genes and DNA. The sample table lists around 600,000 distinct CDR3 sequences, 9% to 15% of them with a count of one. The top ten constitute just under 15% of the sample. The treatment or condition label on this specimen signifies: live attenuated yellow fever vaccine strain. The sample in question was PBMCs, obtained on the day of the yellow fever booster vaccination. These receptors were collected from a man younger than 40 who received the YFV17D yellow fever vaccine.

This clonotype was seen a few times. The gene calls are TRBV7-3 and TRBJ2-2; D assignment may be TRBD1 or TRBD2 (5 bases each). Trimming stripped 5 bases from V and 4 bases from J, with 17 bases between. This CDR3 is 16 amino acids long. Germline V CDR1 and CDR2: SGHTA, FQGTGA. The CDR3 protein is CASSPGARSGTGELFF. For the CDR3, the DNA is TGTGCCAGCAGCCCCGGGGCCAGATCGGGCACCGGGGAGCTGTTTTTT.

The V call is TRBV28, the J call TRBJ1-1; 8 nucleotides line up with TRBD1. This CDR3 contains 14 residues. Trimming removed 1 base from V and 7 bases from J; junction bases left unmatched: 5. CDR1 and CDR2 from the germline V gene are MDHEN and SYDVKM. CDR3 DNA: TGTGCCAGCAGTTTATCAGGGGGCAATGGTGAAGCTTTCTTT. This translates into CASSLSGGNGEAFF.

The rearrangement joins TRBV12-3 or TRBV12-4 to TRBJ1-1, with D unclear. The CDR3 loop spans 19 amino acids. V was shortened by 1 base and J by 0 bases, with 21 bases between the two germline ends. CDR3 nucleotide sequence: TGTGCCAGCAGTTTAGATACCGCCTTGTCTCAACAACTGAACACTGAAGCTTTCTTT. Amino acid sequence: CASSLDTALSQQLNTEAFF.